This T cell receptor (beta chain) originates from a study of T cell repertoires in aging, cancer and after chemotherapy. Rearranged V-D-J TRB sequences were amplified with a mixed TRB-A/B primer pool. TCRdb reanalysed the multiplex PCR reads using MiXCR and keeps one entry per CDR3 protein. The sample lists about 7,100 distinct CDR3 sequences; roughly 34% were seen once. The table lists this clonotype with a few counts. CDR3 length: 20 residues. The ends were cut back, 3 bases at V and 0 bases at J, with 24 bases in the middle. Per the germline V gene, CDR1 is KGHSH and CDR2 is LQKENI. TCR beta rearrangements were amplified from peripheral blood genomic DNA.

The TCR was taken from a human donor in good health. The chain carries TRBV18 and TRBJ1-3; TRBD1 is a possible D gene (6 bases). Sequenced material: blood. This CDR3 reads CASSPSEETGLRGSGNTIYF. CDR3 sequence (DNA): TGTGCCAGCTCACCCTCGGAAGAAACAGGGCTGAGAGGCTCTGGAAACACCATATATTTT.